The entry that follows covers one T cell receptor (beta chain) sequence. This sample is drawn from a study of technical replicates of blood from several donors. The CDR3 is made up of 13 amino acids. V lost 6 bases and J lost 4; bases outside the gene matches: 3. CDR1 MNHNY and CDR2 SVGAGI come from the germline V gene (reference sequence). Sequenced by immunoSEQ multiplex PCR; TCRdb stores in-frame clones only, minus some. The sample lists 79,000 or so clones, around 96% occurring once. This TCR was sampled from a human donor in good health. This sequence joins TRBV6-6 and TRBJ2-1, with TRBD2 identical over 7 bases. Sequencing was carried out using T cells isolated from PBMCs. CDR3 sequence reads: CASRGLSYNEQFF. The CDR3 region has the DNA TGTGCCAGCAGGGGACTAAGTTACAATGAGCAGTTCTTC.